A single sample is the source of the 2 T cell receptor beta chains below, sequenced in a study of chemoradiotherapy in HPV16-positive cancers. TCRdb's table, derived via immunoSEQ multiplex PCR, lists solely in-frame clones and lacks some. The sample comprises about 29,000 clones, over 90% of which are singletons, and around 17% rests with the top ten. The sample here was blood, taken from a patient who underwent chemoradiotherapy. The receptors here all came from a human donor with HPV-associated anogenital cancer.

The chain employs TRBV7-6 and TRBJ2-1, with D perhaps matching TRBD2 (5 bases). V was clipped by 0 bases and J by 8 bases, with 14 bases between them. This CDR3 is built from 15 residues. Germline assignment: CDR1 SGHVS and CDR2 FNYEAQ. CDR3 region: CASSLALTSADEQFF. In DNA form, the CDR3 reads TGTGCCAGCAGCTTAGCCCTAACTAGTGCGGATGAGCAGTTCTTC.

The CDR3 sequence: CASRMAGLSETQYF. In DNA form, the CDR3 reads TGTGCCAGCAGGATGGCAGGACTCTCGGAGACCCAGTACTTC. The chain is built from TRBV5-6 and TRBJ2-5; a weak D match, TRBD2 (5 bases). This CDR3 contains 14 residues. The V and J ends lost 5 bases and 5 bases respectively, with 16 bases between them. CDR1 is SGHDT, CDR2 YYEEEE, per germline. Drawing the rest from reference TRBV5-6 and TRBJ2-5, the complete variable domain is DAGVTQSPTHLIKTRGQQVTLRCSPKSGHDTVSWYQQALGQGPQFIFQYYEEEERQRGNFPDRFSGHQFPNYSSELNVNALLLGDSALYLCASRMAGLSETQYFGPGTRLLVL.